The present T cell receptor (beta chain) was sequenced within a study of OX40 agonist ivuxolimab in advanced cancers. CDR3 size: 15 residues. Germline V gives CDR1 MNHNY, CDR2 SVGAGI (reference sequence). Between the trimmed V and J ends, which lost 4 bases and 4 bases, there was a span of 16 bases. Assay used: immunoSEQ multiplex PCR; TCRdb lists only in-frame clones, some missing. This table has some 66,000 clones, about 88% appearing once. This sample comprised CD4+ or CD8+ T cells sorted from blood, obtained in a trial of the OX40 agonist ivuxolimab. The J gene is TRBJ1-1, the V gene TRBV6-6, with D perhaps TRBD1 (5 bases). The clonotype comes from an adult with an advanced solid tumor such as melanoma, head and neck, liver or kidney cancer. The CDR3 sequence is CASSSTGRGSTEAFF. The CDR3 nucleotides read TGTGCCAGCAGTTCCACTGGGAGGGGCAGCACTGAAGCTTTCTTT.